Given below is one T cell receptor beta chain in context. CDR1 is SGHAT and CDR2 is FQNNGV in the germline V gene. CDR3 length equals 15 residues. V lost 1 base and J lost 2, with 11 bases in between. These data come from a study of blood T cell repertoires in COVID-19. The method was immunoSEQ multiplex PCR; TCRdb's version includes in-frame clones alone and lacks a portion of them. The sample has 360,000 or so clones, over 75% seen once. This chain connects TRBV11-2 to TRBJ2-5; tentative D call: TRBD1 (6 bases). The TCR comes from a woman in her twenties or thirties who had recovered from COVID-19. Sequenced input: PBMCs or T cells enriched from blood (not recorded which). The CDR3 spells CASSLGTAVQETQYF. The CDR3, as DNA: TGTGCCAGCAGCTTAGGGACAGCTGTACAAGAGACCCAGTACTTC.